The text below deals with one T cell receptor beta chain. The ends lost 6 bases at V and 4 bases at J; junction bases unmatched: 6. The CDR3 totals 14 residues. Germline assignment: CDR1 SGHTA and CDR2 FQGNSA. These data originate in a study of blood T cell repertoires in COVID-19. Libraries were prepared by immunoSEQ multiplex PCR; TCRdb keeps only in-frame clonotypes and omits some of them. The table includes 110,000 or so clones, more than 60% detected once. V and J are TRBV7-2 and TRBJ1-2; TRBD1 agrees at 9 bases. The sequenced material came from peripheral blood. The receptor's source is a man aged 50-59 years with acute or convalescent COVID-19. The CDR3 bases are TGTGCCAGCAGTCGGGACAGGGTGGTCTATGGCTACACCTTC. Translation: CASSRDRVVYGYTF.